This T cell receptor beta chain was captured in a study of Graves' ophthalmopathy and Graves' hyperthyroidism. Amplification from RNA transcripts yielded the TCR beta CDR3 regions. RT-PCR with HTBI primers came first, then second-round multiplex PCR. A single record per CDR3 protein comes from TCRdb applying MiXCR to the multiplex PCR reads. The table has around 1,000,000 distinct CDR3 sequences, approximately 35% seen once. This clonotype was recorded at least ten times. The receptor was isolated from an adult man with Graves' hyperthyroidism. Sequencing was done on a sample of peripheral blood or thyroid tissue (not recorded which).

CDR3: CSVEGTGGREQYF. DNA for the CDR3: TGCAGCGTTGAAGGGACAGGGGGTCGAGAGCAGTACTTC. V and J are TRBV29-1 and TRBJ2-7; 10 bases map to TRBD1. The CDR3 loop spans 13 amino acids. CDR1 is SQVTM and CDR2 is ANQGSEA in the germline V gene. V lost 1 base to trimming and J lost 7 bases; unmatched junction nucleotides: 4.